This TCR beta chain was found in a study of vaccination and CD4 T cells after COVID-19 (dated by TCRdb to between 2021 and 2022). About the study as a whole: Every convalescent patient had a positive nasal swab PCR test for SARS-CoV-2, with mild disease in nine patients and severe disease in one. Post-vaccine blood samples were collected a median of around 70 days after the second vaccine dose, ranging from roughly 13 to 241 days. The convalescent cohort comprised six males and four females, including two Hispanic individuals, seven Caucasians, two Asians and one multiracial person. As controls, cultures received a CEFX viral epitope pool (the positive control), an HIV-1 Nef peptide pool (the negative control), or no peptide at all. For stimulating the cultures, overlapping spike peptide pools were used, derived from SARS-CoV-2 as well as from the common cold coronaviruses HCoV-NL63, HCoV-OC43 and HCoV-229E. Participants received two doses of either the Pfizer-BioNTech BNT162b2 vaccine (n=8) or the Moderna mRNA-1273 vaccine (n=2). In about 11 COVID-19 convalescent patients and a few infection-naive healthy vaccine recipients, the spike-specific CD4+ TCR repertoire before mRNA vaccination was compared with the repertoire after mRNA vaccination. Post-COVID blood samples were collected from convalescent patients a median of around 96 days after diagnosis, with a range of about 35 to 180 days.

Trimming accounts for 0 bases at V and 9 bases at J, while the number of junction bases matched to no gene is 1. The germline V gene sets CDR1 to KGHDR and CDR2 to SFDVKD. The CDR3 numbers 14 residues from cysteine through phenylalanine. Only CDR3 DNA is held: 42 bases, read in frame from base 1. Library preparation was by PCR. TCR sequencing of DNA from cultured CD4+ T cells used the Oncomine TCR Beta short-read assay at the Johns Hopkins FTIC core. The QIAamp micro DNA kit was used to extract genomic DNA from the cultured CD4+ T cells. Oncomine TCR Beta libraries made from cultured CD4+ T cells were pooled using unique dual indexes and sequenced on an Illumina iSeq 100. From the authors' description of their analysis: Non-productive sequences were filtered out, and CDR3s that did not start with C, did not end with F or W, or were shorter than 7 amino acids were discarded. The MANAFEST web application identified antigen-specific clonotypes by comparing peptide-stimulated wells against reference wells and other culture wells. For a clone to be called positive, the clone needed an FDR below 0.05, an odds ratio above 5, and a productive frequency above 0.1% in at least two of three replicate wells. Clonotypes that were significantly expanded in both SARS-CoV-2 spike wells and at least one common cold coronavirus spike condition were defined as cross-reactive. Levenshtein distances (stringdist) and unrooted phylogenetic trees (ape) in R version 3.6.1 were used to assess CDR3 homology. TCRdb itself trimmed the public reads at Q25 with fastp, ran MiXCR and retained productive beta chains. Each entry is one CDR3 protein sequence, shown with its most common DNA and genes. Clone size and V and J calls follow TCRdb, not the original study. This sample is represented by 12,000 or so distinct CDR3 sequences; approximately 20% of them were singletons. 9% to 15% of the sample goes to the ten largest clones.

This clonotype is classified as medium-sized (0.01 to 0.1%). It lacks a known antigen. No base quality information exists; no much larger clone differs at one position. Points the paper makes about the study in general: Of the vaccine-specific clones found in convalescent patients, nearly all (304 of 307) were mono-reactive for SARS-CoV-2 spike instead of being cross-reactive with common cold coronaviruses. In convalescent patients, a median around 86% of post-vaccine SARS-CoV-2-reactive clones were detected only after vaccination, suggesting vaccine-specific priming. Relatively few convalescent patients were included in the study, and early timepoints after natural infection were not analyzed. An increase in the median number of SARS-CoV-2-reactive clonotypes from approximately 20 after infection to 38 after vaccination was observed, but the change was not found to be significant.

The treatment or condition label corresponds to: roughly ten-day PBMC culture with coronavirus spike peptide pools or control peptides (ViraFEST assay). The study used the ViraFEST assay, which expanded antigen-specific T cells with peptide pools and then identified expanded clonotypes by TCR sequencing. Positive SARS-CoV-2 PCR tests in the convalescent patients dated from March to December 2020, before Alpha, Beta and Delta variants emerged in the United States. Roughly 2 million PBMCs per well were cultured in IMDM with approximately 5.5% human AB serum and 8 to 10 IU/ml IL-2, plus 10 ug/ml peptide pools. On days 3 and 7, half of the culture medium was replaced with fresh IL-2-containing medium. Once the cells had been in culture for 9 to 10 days, the EasySep CD4+ T cell isolation kit was used to isolate CD4+ T cells by negative selection. Ficoll-Paque Plus gradient centrifugation was used to isolate PBMCs from whole blood, and the isolated PBMCs were then either used fresh or cryopreserved at -140C. Each culture condition was generally run in triplicate wells.

This clonotype was obtained from a human donor who had recovered from COVID-19. The chain links TRBV24-1 with TRBJ2-1, and 10 junctional nucleotides match TRBD2. The sequences come from CD4+ T cells from blood, cultured in vitro, collected after SARS-CoV-2 vaccination. Here the CDR3 is given as CATSDLASGSEQFF. The DNA reads TGTGCCACCAGTGATTTGGCTAGCGGGAGTGAGCAGTTCTTC.